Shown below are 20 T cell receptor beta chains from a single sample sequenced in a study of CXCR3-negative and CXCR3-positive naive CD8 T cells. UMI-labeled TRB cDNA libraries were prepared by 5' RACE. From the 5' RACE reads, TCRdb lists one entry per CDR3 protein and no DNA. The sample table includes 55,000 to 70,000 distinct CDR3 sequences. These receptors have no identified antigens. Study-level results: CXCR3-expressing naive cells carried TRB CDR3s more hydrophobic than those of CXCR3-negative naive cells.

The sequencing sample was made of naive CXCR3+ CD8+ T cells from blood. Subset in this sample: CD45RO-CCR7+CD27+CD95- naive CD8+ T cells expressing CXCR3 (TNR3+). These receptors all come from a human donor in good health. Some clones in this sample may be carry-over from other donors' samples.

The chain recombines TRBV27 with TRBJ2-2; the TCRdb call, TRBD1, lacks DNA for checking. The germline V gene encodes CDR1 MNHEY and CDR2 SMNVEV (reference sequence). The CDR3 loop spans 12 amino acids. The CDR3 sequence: CASSRATGELFF.

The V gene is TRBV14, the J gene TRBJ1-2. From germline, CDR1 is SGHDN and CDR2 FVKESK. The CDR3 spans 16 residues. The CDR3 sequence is CASSQDIGSTLYGYTF. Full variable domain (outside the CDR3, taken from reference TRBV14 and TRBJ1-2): EAGVTQFPSHSVIEKGQTVTLRCDPISGHDNLYWYRRVMGKEIKFLLHFVKESKQDESGMPNNRFLAERTGGTYSTLKVQPAELEDSGVYFCASSQDIGSTLYGYTFGSGTRLTVV.

The CDR3: CASGIAETQYF. The chain recombines TRBV11-2 with TRBJ2-5; TCRdb names TRBD2, which stays unverified in the absence of DNA. The CDR3 loop spans 11 amino acids. CDR1 and CDR2 from the germline V gene are SGHAT and FQNNGV. The full variable domain, its missing parts supplied by reference TRBV11-2 and TRBJ2-5, is EAGVAQSPRYKIIEKRQSVAFWCNPISGHATLYWYQQILGQGPKLLIQFQNNGVVDDSQLPKDRFSAERLKGVDSTLKIQPAKLEDSAVYLCASGIAETQYFGPGTRLLVL.

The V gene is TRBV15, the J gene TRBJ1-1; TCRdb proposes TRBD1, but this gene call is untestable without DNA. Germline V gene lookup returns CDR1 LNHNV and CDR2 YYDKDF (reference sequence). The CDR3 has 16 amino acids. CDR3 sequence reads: CATSRVSGAENTEAFF.

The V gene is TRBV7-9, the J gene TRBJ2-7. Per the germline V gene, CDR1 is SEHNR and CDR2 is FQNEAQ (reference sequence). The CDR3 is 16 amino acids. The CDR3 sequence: CASSLDKTSSSYEQYF.

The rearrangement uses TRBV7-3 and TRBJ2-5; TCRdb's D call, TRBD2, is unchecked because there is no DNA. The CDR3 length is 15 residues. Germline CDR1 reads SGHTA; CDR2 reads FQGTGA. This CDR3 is CASSSNGLAEETQYF.

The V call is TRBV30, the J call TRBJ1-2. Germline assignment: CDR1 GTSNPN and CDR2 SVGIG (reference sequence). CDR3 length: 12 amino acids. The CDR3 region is CACETANYGYTF.

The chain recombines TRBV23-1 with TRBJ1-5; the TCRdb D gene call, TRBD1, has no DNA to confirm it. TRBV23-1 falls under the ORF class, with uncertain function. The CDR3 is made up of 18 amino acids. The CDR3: CASSQRRQGLDPNQPQHF.

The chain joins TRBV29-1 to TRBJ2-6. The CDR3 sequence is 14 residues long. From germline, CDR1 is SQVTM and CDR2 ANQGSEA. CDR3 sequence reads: CSVEVGSGANVLTF.

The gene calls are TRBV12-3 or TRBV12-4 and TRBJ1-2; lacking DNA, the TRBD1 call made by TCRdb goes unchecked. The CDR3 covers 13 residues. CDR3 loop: CASSFRQVHGYTF.

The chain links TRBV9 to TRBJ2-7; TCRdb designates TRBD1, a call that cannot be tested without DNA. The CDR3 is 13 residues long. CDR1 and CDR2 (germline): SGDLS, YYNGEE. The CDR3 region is CASSSQDSYEQYF.

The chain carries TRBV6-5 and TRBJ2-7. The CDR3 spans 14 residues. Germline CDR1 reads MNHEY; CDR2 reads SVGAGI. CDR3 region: CASSYSSRVYEQYF.

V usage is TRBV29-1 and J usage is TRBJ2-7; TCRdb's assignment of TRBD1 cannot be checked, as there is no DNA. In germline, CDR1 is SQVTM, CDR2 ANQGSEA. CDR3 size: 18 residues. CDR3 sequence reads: CSVEDRAGHSYPGYEQYF.

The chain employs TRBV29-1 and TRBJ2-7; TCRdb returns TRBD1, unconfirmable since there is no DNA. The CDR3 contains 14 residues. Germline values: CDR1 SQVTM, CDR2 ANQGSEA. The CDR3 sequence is CSVTGTGGLYEQYF.

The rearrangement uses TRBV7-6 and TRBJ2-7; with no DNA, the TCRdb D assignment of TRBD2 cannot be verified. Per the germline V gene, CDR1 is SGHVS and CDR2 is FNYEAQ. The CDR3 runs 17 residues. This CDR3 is CASSLGGLAGASYEQYF.

The chain's CDR3 is CSVIGVDYEQYF. The chain combines TRBV29-1 with TRBJ2-7. The CDR3 runs to 12 residues. Germline CDR1 SQVTM, CDR2 ANQGSEA.

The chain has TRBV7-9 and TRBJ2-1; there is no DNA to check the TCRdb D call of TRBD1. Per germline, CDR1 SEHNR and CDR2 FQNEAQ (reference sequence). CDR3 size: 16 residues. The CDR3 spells CASSGGPANSYNEQFF.

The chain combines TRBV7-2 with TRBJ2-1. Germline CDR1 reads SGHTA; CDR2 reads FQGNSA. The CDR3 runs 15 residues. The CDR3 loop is CASSDVRRSYNEQFF.

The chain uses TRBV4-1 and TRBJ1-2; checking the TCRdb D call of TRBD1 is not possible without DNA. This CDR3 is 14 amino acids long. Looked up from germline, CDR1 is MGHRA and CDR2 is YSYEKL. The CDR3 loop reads CASSQGTGPYGYTF.

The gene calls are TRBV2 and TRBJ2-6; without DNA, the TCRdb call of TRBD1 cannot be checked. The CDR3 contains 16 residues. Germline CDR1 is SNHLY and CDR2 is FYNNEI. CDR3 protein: CGTRRTGFSGANVLTF. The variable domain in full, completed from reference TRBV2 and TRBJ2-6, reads EPEVTQTPSHQVTQMGQEVILRCVPISNHLYFYWYRQILGQKVEFLVSFYNNEISEKSEIFDDQFSVERPDGSNFTLKIRSTKLEDSAMYFCGTRRTGFSGANVLTFGAGSRLTVL.